This passage covers 6 T cell receptor beta chains from one sample sequenced in a study of cytomegalovirus exposure and HLA in healthy donors. The PCR made use of 60 Vbeta and 13 Jbeta primers. Sequencing used immunoSEQ multiplex PCR; TCRdb keeps in-frame clones, though not all of them. The repertoire holds 90,000 to 120,000 clones, with approximately 79% as singletons. Sequenced sample: PBMCs. The origin of the receptors is a man in his fifties or sixties in good health and CMV-seropositive.

This clone was seen at least ten times. The J gene is TRBJ2-1, the V gene TRBV4-2; 7 bases are shared with TRBD1. CDR3 size: 16 residues. V trimming: 1 base; J trimming: 5 bases; junction bases outside the gene matches: 8. Germline loops: CDR1 LGHNA, CDR2 YNFKEQ. In DNA form, the CDR3 reads TGTGCCAGCAGCCAAGCCCTCGGGGACAGTCACAATGAGCAGTTCTTC. The encoded protein is CASSQALGDSHNEQFF.

V and J are TRBV5-1 and TRBJ1-4, with 8 bases that match TRBD1. The trim removed 4 bases at V and 7 bases at J, leaving 9 bases unmatched. The CDR3 is 15 amino acids. Germline V lookup: CDR1 SGHRS, CDR2 YFSETQ. The CDR3 coding sequence is TGCGCCAGCAGCCAAAGGACAGGGCCGGGTGAAAAACTGTTTTTT. It codes for CASSQRTGPGEKLFF.

V gene TRBV5-1 combines with J gene TRBJ2-1, with D possibly TRBD1 on 5 matching bases. Germline V gives CDR1 SGHRS, CDR2 YFSETQ. The CDR3 length is 15 residues. V was shortened by 2 bases and J by 9 bases, with 18 bases between the two germline ends. The CDR3 DNA is TGCGCCAGCAGCTTAGGGGCGGCCCCAACAGGTGAGCAGTTCTTC. This translates into CASSLGAAPTGEQFF.

This clone was picked up a small number of times. This chain links TRBV7-9 with TRBJ1-1, with a possible D match to TRBD1 (6 bases). Trimming left V 3 bases short and J 5 bases short, with 13 bases between. CDR3 length equals 14 residues. The germline V gene has CDR1 SEHNR and CDR2 FQNEAQ (reference sequence). The CDR3 is CASSFGQGWTEAFF. CDR3 nucleotide sequence: TGTGCCAGCAGCTTTGGCCAGGGGTGGACTGAAGCTTTCTTT.

The sample holds a few counts of this clone. The rearrangement joins TRBV18 to TRBJ1-1, with 10 nucleotides matching TRBD1. This CDR3 is 17 amino acids long. The germline CDR1 and CDR2 sequences are KGHSH and LQKENI. V dropped 3 bases and J dropped 0; count of bases not matched to a gene: 7. CDR3 loop: CASSPSRDRGMNTEAFF. The CDR3 DNA reads as TGTGCCAGCTCACCGTCCCGGGACAGGGGTATGAACACTGAAGCTTTCTTT.

V usage is TRBV6-6 and J usage is TRBJ2-1; TRBD2 might be the D (5 bases). In germline, CDR1 is MNHNY, CDR2 SVGAGI (reference sequence). The CDR3 extends over 15 amino acids. The V end lost 4 bases, the J end lost 6 bases, and 16 bases lay between the germline ends. The CDR3 nucleotides are TGTGCCAGCAGTTTAGGATTCGGGATCACCAATGAGCAGTTCTTC. Its protein is CASSLGFGITNEQFF.